Included here is one TCR beta chain sequence, with context. With 4 bases removed from V and 1 base from J, the gap between germline ends came to 13 bases. Germline V lookup: CDR1 SGHKS, CDR2 YYEKEE (reference sequence). This CDR3 contains 15 residues. This sample was taken from a study of T cell changes during pregnancy in multiple sclerosis. Produced via immunoSEQ multiplex PCR; TCRdb's table is partial and in-frame only. The data hold some 40,000 clones, with roughly 93% observed a single time. The TCR was taken from a female donor with multiple sclerosis, enrolled in a pregnancy study. The chain has TRBV5-5 and TRBJ2-3, with D perhaps matching TRBD2 (6 bases). This sample comprised CD8+ T cells from peripheral blood mononuclear cells, obtained in the third trimester of pregnancy. The CDR3 sequence is CASSLGGAGTDTQYF. The CDR3, as DNA: TGTGCCAGCAGCCTCGGCGGGGCTGGCACAGATACGCAGTATTTT.